What follows are 15 T cell receptor beta chains derived from one specimen sequenced in a study of technical replicates of blood from a few donors. Sequencing used immunoSEQ multiplex PCR; TCRdb keeps in-frame clones, though not all of them. The data hold about 83,000 clones, with less than 95% observed a single time. The sample consisted of T cells isolated from PBMCs. The receptors stem from a human donor in good health.

The genes are TRBV7-2 and TRBJ2-7, with 9 bases identical to TRBD1. J lost 1 base, V lost 5 bases, and 6 bases had no gene match. This CDR3 comprises 15 residues. CDR1 is SGHTA and CDR2 is FQGNSA in the germline V gene. This CDR3 reads CASSPDRGRSYEQYF. The DNA for the CDR3 is TGTGCCAGCAGCCCGGACAGGGGAAGATCCTACGAGCAGTACTTC. Drawing the rest from reference TRBV7-2 and TRBJ2-7, the complete variable domain is GAGVSQSPSNKVTEKGKDVELRCDPISGHTALYWYRQSLGQGLEFLIYFQGNSAPDKSGLPSDRFSAERTGGSVSTLTIQRTQQEDSAVYLCASSPDRGRSYEQYFGPGTRLTVT.

V usage is TRBV27 and J usage is TRBJ2-7; D remains ambiguous. The CDR3 consists of 16 residues. Germline-derived CDR1 and CDR2 are MNHEY and SMNVEV (reference sequence). V was cut by 4 bases and J by 1 base, with 17 bases left in between. CDR3 region: CASSSTLRRWSYEQYF. The DNA for the CDR3 is TGTGCCAGCAGTTCTACCCTCCGGCGGTGGTCCTACGAGCAGTACTTC.

V usage is TRBV4-1 and J usage is TRBJ2-4, with 12 positions matching TRBD2. The CDR3 totals 19 residues. Germline V lookup: CDR1 MGHRA, CDR2 YSYEKL. The V segment lost 3 bases and the J segment 8 bases; nucleotides outside the gene matches: 17. The DNA for the CDR3 is TGCGCCAGCAGCCAGATCGAAAAGACTAGCGGGAGACGTGGGGACATTCAGTACTTC. Translation: CASSQIEKTSGRRGDIQYF.

This clone was seen once. The genes are TRBV28 and TRBJ2-7; D perhaps matches TRBD2 (5 bases). The CDR3 is 14 amino acids. Germline loops: CDR1 MDHEN, CDR2 SYDVKM. V lost 5 bases to trimming and J lost 4 bases, with 15 bases between them. The CDR3 region is CASSRPGRDYEQYF. The CDR3 DNA reads TGTGCCAGCAGTCGACCTGGACGGGATTACGAGCAGTACTTC.

Here the CDR3 DNA reads TGTGCCAGCAGCTTGTACGGGACAGAAGCTTTCTTT. Protein: CASSLYGTEAFF. The genes are TRBV5-6 and TRBJ1-1; a possible D gene is TRBD1 (6 bases). V was shortened by 1 base and J by 8 bases, with 9 bases between the two germline ends. Germline CDR1 is SGHDT and CDR2 is YYEEEE. This CDR3 has 12 amino acids.

Here the CDR3 reads CASSAGGSPQETQYF. The CDR3 nucleotides are TGTGCCAGCAGCGCCGGGGGAAGCCCCCAAGAGACCCAGTACTTC. The chain has TRBV9 and TRBJ2-5, with D possibly matching TRBD2 (6 bases). The germline V and J ends were trimmed by 3 bases and 1 base, with 13 bases remaining between them. CDR3 length equals 15 residues. Germline V gives CDR1 SGDLS, CDR2 YYNGEE.

The chain uses TRBV2 and TRBJ2-6; a weak D match, TRBD2 (5 bases). The CDR3 sequence is 14 residues long. Deletions cut 6 bases from V and 1 base from J, with 7 bases between. The germline V gene has CDR1 SNHLY and CDR2 FYNNEI. CDR3 loop: CASRRASGANVLTF. The CDR3 region has the DNA TGTGCCAGCAGGCGGGCGTCTGGGGCCAACGTCCTGACTTTC.

The rearrangement links TRBV5-1 to TRBJ2-7; 7 nucleotides align to TRBD2. Germline V gene data show CDR1 as SGHRS and CDR2 as YFSETQ. This CDR3 spans 16 amino acids. Germline trimming cut 0 bases from V and 5 bases from J; bases unmatched to any gene: 11. The CDR3 here is CASSLGLTGGLDEQYF. The CDR3 nucleotides are TGCGCCAGCAGCTTGGGATTGACGGGGGGACTCGACGAGCAGTACTTC.

The chain joins TRBV11-2 to TRBJ2-1; 8 bases match TRBD2. The V gene end was trimmed by 5 bases and the J gene end by 7 bases; junction bases not matched to a gene: 1. CDR1 and CDR2 (germline): SGHAT, FQNNGV. The CDR3 has 12 residues. CDR3 residues: CASSPGGNEQFF. CDR3 nucleotides: TGTGCCAGCAGCCCGGGGGGGAATGAGCAGTTCTTC.

The genes are TRBV19 and TRBJ1-6; tentative D call: TRBD1 (6 bases). V gave up 6 bases and J gave up 7 bases, with 16 bases separating them. The CDR3 is made up of 15 amino acids. Germline V CDR1 and CDR2: LNHDA, SQIVND (reference sequence). The CDR3: CASRPEDSANSPLHF. DNA for the CDR3: TGTGCCAGTAGACCGGAGGACAGTGCCAATTCACCCCTCCACTTT. The variable domain in full, completed from reference TRBV19 and TRBJ1-6, reads DGGITQSPKYLFRKEGQNVTLSCEQNLNHDAMYWYRQDPGQGLRLIYYSQIVNDFQKGDIAEGYSVSREKKESFPLTVTSAQKNPTAFYLCASRPEDSANSPLHFGNGTRLTVT.

This chain uses TRBV2 with TRBJ1-2; a weak D match, TRBD1 (6 bases). Deletions cut 0 bases from V and 4 bases from J, with 21 bases between. This CDR3 is built from 18 residues. Germline CDR1 SNHLY, CDR2 FYNNEI. The CDR3 DNA follows: TGTGCCAGCAGTGAAGCCGGAATCCTAGGGGGAATCATCTATGGCTACACCTTC. Protein sequence: CASSEAGILGGIIYGYTF.

The gene calls are TRBV5-1 and TRBJ2-3; D gene unclear. CDR1 is SGHRS, CDR2 YFSETQ, per germline. Trimming left V 8 bases short and J 6 bases short, with 13 bases between. This CDR3 has 12 amino acids. The CDR3 coding sequence is TGCGCCAGTTACCAAAGGAGTGATACGCAGTATTTT. Its protein is CASYQRSDTQYF.

This clone was detected only once. The rearrangement uses TRBV19 and TRBJ1-2; 10 nucleotides align to TRBD1. CDR3 length: 18 residues. V shed 1 base and J 4 bases; nucleotides not matched to a gene: 12. Per the germline V gene, CDR1 is LNHDA and CDR2 is SQIVND (reference sequence). The CDR3: CASSIVRGQGLIRYGYTF. CDR3 bases: TGTGCCAGTAGTATAGTGAGGGGACAGGGGCTCATACGCTATGGCTACACCTTC.

The V call is TRBV27, the J call TRBJ1-1; 8 bases map to TRBD1. Per germline, CDR1 MNHEY and CDR2 SMNVEV (reference sequence). CDR3 length: 13 amino acids. J gave up 5 bases and V 5 bases, and 4 bases lay outside the gene matches. The CDR3 sequence is CASSRTGRTEAFF. In DNA form, the CDR3 reads TGTGCCAGCAGTCGGACAGGGAGGACTGAAGCTTTCTTT.

The chain recombines TRBV7-9 with TRBJ1-2; 7 positions agree with TRBD1. This CDR3 has 16 amino acids. The trim removed 5 bases at V and 7 bases at J, leaving 16 bases unmatched. Germline CDR1 SEHNR, CDR2 FQNEAQ (reference sequence). The CDR3 region is CASSLQSFLTGFGYTF. CDR3 coding DNA: TGTGCCAGCAGCCTCCAATCTTTCCTGACAGGGTTTGGCTACACCTTC. Drawing the rest from reference TRBV7-9 and TRBJ1-2, the complete variable domain is DTGVSQNPRHKITKRGQNVTFRCDPISEHNRLYWYRQTLGQGPEFLTYFQNEAQLEKSRLLSDRFSAERPKGSFSTLEIQRTEQGDSAMYLCASSLQSFLTGFGYTFGSGTRLTVV.